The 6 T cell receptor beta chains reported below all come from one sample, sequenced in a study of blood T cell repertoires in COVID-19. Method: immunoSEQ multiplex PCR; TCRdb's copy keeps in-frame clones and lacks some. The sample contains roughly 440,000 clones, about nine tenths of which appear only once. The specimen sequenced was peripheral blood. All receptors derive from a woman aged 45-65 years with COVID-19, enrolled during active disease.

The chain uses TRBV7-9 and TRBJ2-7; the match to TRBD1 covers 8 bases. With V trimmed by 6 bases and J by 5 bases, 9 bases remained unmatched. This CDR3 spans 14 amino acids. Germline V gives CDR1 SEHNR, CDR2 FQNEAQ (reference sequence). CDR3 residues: CASRSGQGADEQYF. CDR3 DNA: TGTGCCAGCAGGTCAGGGCAGGGGGCTGACGAGCAGTACTTC. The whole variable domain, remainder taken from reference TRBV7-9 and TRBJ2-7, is DTGVSQNPRHKITKRGQNVTFRCDPISEHNRLYWYRQTLGQGPEFLTYFQNEAQLEKSRLLSDRFSAERPKGSFSTLEIQRTEQGDSAMYLCASRSGQGADEQYFGPGTRLTVT.

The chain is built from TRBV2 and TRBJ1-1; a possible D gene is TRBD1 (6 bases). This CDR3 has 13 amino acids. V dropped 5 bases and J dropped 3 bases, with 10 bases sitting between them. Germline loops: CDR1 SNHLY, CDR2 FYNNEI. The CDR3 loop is CASSTGMHTEAFF. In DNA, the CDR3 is TGTGCCAGCAGTACAGGGATGCACACTGAAGCTTTCTTT.

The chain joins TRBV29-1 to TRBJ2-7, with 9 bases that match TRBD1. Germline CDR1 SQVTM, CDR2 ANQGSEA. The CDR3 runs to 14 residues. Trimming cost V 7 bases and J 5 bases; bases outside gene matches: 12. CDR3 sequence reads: CSAEKSGQGNEQYF. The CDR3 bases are TGCAGCGCGGAAAAATCGGGACAGGGAAACGAGCAGTACTTC.

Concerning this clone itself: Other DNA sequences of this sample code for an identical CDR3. The CDR3 nucleotides read TGTGCCAGCAGTCCCGGGACAGGGGGTAACTATGGCTACACCTTC. This gives the protein CASSPGTGGNYGYTF. The gene calls are TRBV27 and TRBJ1-2, with TRBD1 matching over 11 bases. The CDR3 totals 15 residues. V was pared by 5 bases and J by 1 base, with 3 bases of the junction left unmatched. Germline CDR1 and CDR2: MNHEY and SMNVEV (reference sequence).

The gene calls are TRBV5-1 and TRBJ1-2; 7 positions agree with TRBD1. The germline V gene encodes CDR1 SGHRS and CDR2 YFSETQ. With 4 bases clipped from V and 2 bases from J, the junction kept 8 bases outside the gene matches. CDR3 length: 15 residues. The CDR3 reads CASSLTGRWNYGYTF. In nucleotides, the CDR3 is TGCGCCAGCAGCCTGACAGGGCGGTGGAACTATGGCTACACCTTC.

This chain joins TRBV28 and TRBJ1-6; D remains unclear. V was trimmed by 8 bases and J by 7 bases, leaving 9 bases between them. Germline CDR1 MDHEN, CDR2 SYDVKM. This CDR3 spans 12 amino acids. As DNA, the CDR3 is TGTGCCAGCGGCAGACTGAATTCACCCCTCCACTTT. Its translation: CASGRLNSPLHF.